This T cell receptor (beta chain) was documented in a study of blood T cell repertoires in COVID-19. Trimming took off 4 bases at V and 8 bases at J, with 13 bases between the two ends. CDR3 length equals 14 residues. Germline V gene sequence: CDR1 SGDLS, CDR2 YYNGEE. TCRdb's table, derived via immunoSEQ multiplex PCR, lists solely in-frame clones and lacks some. The profile shows around 220,000 clones, 82% of them singletons. Sequencing input: peripheral blood. This sequence joins TRBV9 and TRBJ1-6; D is perhaps TRBD1 (5 bases). This sequence was found in an elderly woman with COVID-19, enrolled during active disease. In DNA form, the CDR3 reads TGTGCCAGCAGCCTCCAGGGAGGTGATTCACCCCTCCACTTT. This gives the protein CASSLQGGDSPLHF. The full variable domain, rest sourced from reference TRBV9 and TRBJ1-6, is DSGVTQTPKHLITATGQRVTLRCSPRSGDLSVYWYQQSLDQGLQFLIQYYNGEERAKGNILERFSAQQFPDLHSELNLSSLELGDSALYFCASSLQGGDSPLHFGNGTRLTVT.